The 12 T cell receptor beta chains reported below all come from one sample, sequenced in a study of T-cell memory formation after mild COVID-19. TCRdb used MiXCR to reprocess the 5' RACE reads, holding one entry per CDR3 protein. Of more than 300,000 distinct CDR3 sequences listed, roughly 13% are singletons. Source material: PBMCs or a T cell subset sorted from them (not recorded which). The receptors were sampled from a man aged 18 to 30 who had mild COVID-19 (a few samples of this study predate the infection). Cell type and time point are not known.

This clonotype showed up many times. V gene TRBV10-3 combines with J gene TRBJ1-5; 9 nucleotides line up with TRBD1. CDR1 and CDR2 (germline): ENHRY, SYGVKD. The CDR3 runs 16 residues. V was pared by 5 bases and J by 3 bases, with 8 bases of the junction left unmatched. DNA for the CDR3: TGTGCCATCAGTTCCTCGGACAGGGGAGACAATCAGCCCCAGCATTTT. Protein product: CAISSSDRGDNQPQHF.

This clonotype has only a few counts. The gene calls are TRBV11-2 and TRBJ1-5; TRBD1 aligns across 8 bases. Looked up from germline, CDR1 is SGHAT and CDR2 is FQNNGV. The junction had 6 bases not matched to a gene; V was cut back by 5 bases and J by 3 bases. The CDR3 loop spans 15 amino acids. CDR3 loop: CASSKTGGPNQPQHF. The CDR3 DNA is TGTGCCAGCAGCAAAACAGGGGGACCCAATCAGCCCCAGCATTTT.

V gene TRBV20-1 combines with J gene TRBJ2-7; 8 nucleotides match TRBD2. The CDR3 consists of 15 residues. Germline-derived CDR1 and CDR2 are DFQATT and SNEGSKA (reference sequence). Germline trimming cut 5 bases from V and 3 bases from J; bases unmatched to any gene: 12. DNA of the CDR3: TGCAGTGCTGACCCGGGTGGGCGGGGGGACTACGAGCAGTACTTC. It translates to CSADPGGRGDYEQYF.

This clonotype was recorded many times. The chain is built from TRBV3-1 and TRBJ1-5, with D maybe TRBD1 (5 bases). The germline V and J ends were trimmed by 0 bases and 6 bases, with 6 bases remaining between them. Germline V gene sequence: CDR1 LGHDT, CDR2 YNNKEL (reference sequence). There are 13 residues in the CDR3. CDR3 DNA: TGTGCCAGCAGCCAAGAGGGGGGTCAGCCCCAGCATTTT. As protein: CASSQEGGQPQHF. The whole variable domain, filled in from reference TRBV3-1 and TRBJ1-5, reads DTAVSQTPKYLVTQMGNDKSIKCEQNLGHDTMYWYKQDSKKFLKIMFSYNNKELIINETVPNRFSPKSPDKAHLNLHINSLELGDSAVYFCASSQEGGQPQHFGDGTRLSIL.

This clonotype turned up a few times. This chain links TRBV6-5 with TRBJ1-6, with D tentatively TRBD1 (5 bases). In germline, CDR1 is MNHEY, CDR2 SVGAGI. Trimming stripped 6 bases from V and 3 bases from J, with 15 bases between. The CDR3 has 16 amino acids. The CDR3 reads CASRLGTGYYNSPLHF. CDR3 sequence (DNA): TGTGCCAGCAGACTCGGGACGGGATACTATAATTCACCCCTCCACTTT.

The sample holds a few counts of this clonotype. The gene calls are TRBV3-1 and TRBJ1-2, with D possibly matching TRBD1 (5 bases). Looked up from germline, CDR1 is LGHDT and CDR2 is YNNKEL (reference sequence). The V gene lost 1 base and the J gene lost 2 bases, with 8 bases spanning the gap. The CDR3 is 14 residues long. CDR3 nucleotides: TGTGCCAGCAGCCAAGGGACAACGAACTATGGCTACACCTTC. It translates to CASSQGTTNYGYTF.

The chain employs TRBV6-6 and TRBJ2-7, with 8 positions matching TRBD1. J was trimmed by 3 bases and V by 6 bases; bases with no gene match: 7. CDR3 size: 14 residues. Germline V gives CDR1 MNHNY, CDR2 SVGAGI (reference sequence). CDR3 nucleotides: TGTGCCAGCAGAAGAGGACAGGGCCACTACGAGCAGTACTTC. Its protein product is CASRRGQGHYEQYF.

This clonotype turned up a few times. The J gene is TRBJ2-7, the V gene TRBV10-2, with 10 bases lining up with TRBD2. The V segment lost 3 bases and the J segment 4 bases; nucleotides outside the gene matches: 3. This CDR3 is 14 amino acids long. The germline V gene has CDR1 WSHSY and CDR2 SAAADI. CDR3 DNA sequence: TGCGCCAGCAGTGAACAGCGGGGGGGTTACGAGCAGTACGTC. Its protein product is CASSEQRGGYEQYV.

This clonotype was counted a few times. This chain links TRBV24-1 with TRBJ1-2, with a possible D match to TRBD1 (5 bases). Germline V gene lookup returns CDR1 KGHDR and CDR2 SFDVKD. V was pared by 2 bases and J by 6 bases, with 9 bases between. This CDR3 has 13 residues. The CDR3 reads CATSDSQDHGYTF. The CDR3 bases are TGTGCCACCAGTGATTCACAGGATCATGGCTACACCTTC.

The chain is built from TRBV11-2 and TRBJ1-4; D uncertain. V was clipped by 2 bases and J by 0 bases, with 13 bases between them. The CDR3 contains 17 residues. Germline lookup yields CDR1 SGHAT and CDR2 FQNNGV. The chain's CDR3 is CASSLIDPRATNEKLFF. The CDR3 DNA is TGTGCCAGCAGCTTAATCGACCCACGAGCAACTAATGAAAAACTGTTTTTT.

This clonotype was detected many times. This chain connects TRBV4-2 to TRBJ2-3, with a tentative D call TRBD2 (6 bases). Trimming took 0 bases from V and 2 from J, leaving 9 bases between them. The CDR3 consists of 15 residues. Germline V gives CDR1 LGHNA, CDR2 YNFKEQ. CDR3 bases: TGTGCCAGCAGCCAAGAACTAGCTCCCACAGATACGCAGTATTTT. This gives the protein CASSQELAPTDTQYF.

V gene TRBV12-3 or TRBV12-4 combines with J gene TRBJ1-4; perhaps TRBD1 as D (6 bases). The CDR3 has 14 residues. Trimming pared 6 bases from V and 7 bases from J, leaving 15 bases between. This chain's CDR3 is CASSKGGESEKLFF. The CDR3 DNA follows: TGTGCCAGCAGCAAGGGGGGGGAGAGTGAAAAACTGTTTTTT.